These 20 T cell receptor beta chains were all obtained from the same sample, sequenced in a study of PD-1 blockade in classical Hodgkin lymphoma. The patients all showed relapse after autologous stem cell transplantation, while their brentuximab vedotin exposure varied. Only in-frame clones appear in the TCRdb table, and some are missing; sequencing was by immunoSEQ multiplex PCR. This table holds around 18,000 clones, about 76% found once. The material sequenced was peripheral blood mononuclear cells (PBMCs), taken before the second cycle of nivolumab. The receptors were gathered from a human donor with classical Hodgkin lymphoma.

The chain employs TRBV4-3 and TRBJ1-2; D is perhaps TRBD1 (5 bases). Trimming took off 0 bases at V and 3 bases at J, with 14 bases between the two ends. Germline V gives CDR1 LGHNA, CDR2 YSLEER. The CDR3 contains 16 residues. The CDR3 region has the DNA TGCGCCAGCAGCCAAGAGGGGCCCTACCCCTACTATGGCTACACCTTC. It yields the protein CASSQEGPYPYYGYTF.

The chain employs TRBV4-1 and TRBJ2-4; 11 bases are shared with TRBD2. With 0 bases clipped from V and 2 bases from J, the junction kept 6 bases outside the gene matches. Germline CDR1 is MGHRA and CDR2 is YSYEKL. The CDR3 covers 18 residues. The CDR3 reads CASSQEIAGGPSKNIQYF. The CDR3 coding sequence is TGCGCCAGCAGCCAAGAAATAGCGGGAGGGCCCTCCAAAAACATTCAGTACTTC.

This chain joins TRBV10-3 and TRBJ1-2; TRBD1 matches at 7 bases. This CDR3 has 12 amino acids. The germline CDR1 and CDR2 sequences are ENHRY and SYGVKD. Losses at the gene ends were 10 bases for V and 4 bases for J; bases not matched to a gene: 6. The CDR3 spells CATSRDSYGYTF. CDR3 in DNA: TGTGCCACCTCCCGGGACAGCTATGGCTACACCTTC.

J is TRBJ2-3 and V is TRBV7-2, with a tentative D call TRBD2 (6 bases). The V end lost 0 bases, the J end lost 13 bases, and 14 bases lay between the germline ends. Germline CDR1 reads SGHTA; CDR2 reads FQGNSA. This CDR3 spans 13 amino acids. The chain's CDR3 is CASSLAGLASEYF. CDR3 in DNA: TGTGCCAGCAGCTTAGCGGGACTTGCATCGGAGTATTTT.

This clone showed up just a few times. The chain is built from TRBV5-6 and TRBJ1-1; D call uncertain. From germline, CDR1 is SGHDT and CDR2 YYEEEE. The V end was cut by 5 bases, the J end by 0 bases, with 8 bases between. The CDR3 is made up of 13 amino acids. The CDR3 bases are TGTGCCAGCAGTCGGGATTTGAACACTGAAGCTTTCTTT. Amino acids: CASSRDLNTEAFF.

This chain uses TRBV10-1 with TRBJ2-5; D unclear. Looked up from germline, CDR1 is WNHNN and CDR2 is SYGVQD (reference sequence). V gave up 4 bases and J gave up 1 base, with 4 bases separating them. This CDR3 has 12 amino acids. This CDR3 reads CASSGPQETQYF. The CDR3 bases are TGCGCCAGCAGTGGACCCCAAGAGACCCAGTACTTC.

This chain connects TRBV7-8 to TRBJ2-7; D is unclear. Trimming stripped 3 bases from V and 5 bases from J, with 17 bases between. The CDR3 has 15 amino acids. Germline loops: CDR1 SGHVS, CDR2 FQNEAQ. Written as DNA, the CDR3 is TGTGCCAGCAGCTTCCCGGACGCCCAACGGCACGAGCAGTACTTC. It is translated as CASSFPDAQRHEQYF.

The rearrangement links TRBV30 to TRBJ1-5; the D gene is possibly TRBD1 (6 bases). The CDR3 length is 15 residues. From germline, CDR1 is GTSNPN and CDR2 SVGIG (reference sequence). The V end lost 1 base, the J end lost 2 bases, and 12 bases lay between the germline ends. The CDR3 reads CAWSARGGGNQPQHF. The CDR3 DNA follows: TGTGCCTGGAGTGCCCGAGGGGGGGGCAATCAGCCCCAGCATTTT.

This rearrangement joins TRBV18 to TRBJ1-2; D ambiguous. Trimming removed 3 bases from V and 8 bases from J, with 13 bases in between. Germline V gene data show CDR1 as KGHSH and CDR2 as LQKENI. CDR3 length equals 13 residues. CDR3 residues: CASSPSPYGGYTF. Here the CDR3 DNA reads TGTGCCAGCTCACCGAGCCCTTATGGCGGCTACACCTTC.

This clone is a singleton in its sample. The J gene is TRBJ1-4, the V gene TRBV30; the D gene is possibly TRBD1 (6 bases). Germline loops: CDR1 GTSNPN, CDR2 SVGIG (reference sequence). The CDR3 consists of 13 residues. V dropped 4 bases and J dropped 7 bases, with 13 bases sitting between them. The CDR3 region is CAWNKGGGEKLFF. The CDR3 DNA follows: TGTGCCTGGAATAAAGGGGGGGGTGAAAAACTGTTTTTT. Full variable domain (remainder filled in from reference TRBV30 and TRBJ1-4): SQTIHQWPATLVQPVGSPLSLECTVEGTSNPNLYWYRQAAGRGLQLLFYSVGIGQISSEVPQNLSASRPQDRQFILSSKKLLLSDSGFYLCAWNKGGGEKLFFGSGTQLSVL.

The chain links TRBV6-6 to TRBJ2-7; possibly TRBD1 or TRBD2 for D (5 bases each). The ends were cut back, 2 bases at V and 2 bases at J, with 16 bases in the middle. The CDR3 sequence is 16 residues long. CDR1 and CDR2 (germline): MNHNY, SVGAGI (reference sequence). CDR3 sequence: CASSYTGPQSPYEQYF. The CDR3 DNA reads TGTGCCAGCAGTTACACGGGACCGCAGTCCCCCTACGAGCAGTACTTC.

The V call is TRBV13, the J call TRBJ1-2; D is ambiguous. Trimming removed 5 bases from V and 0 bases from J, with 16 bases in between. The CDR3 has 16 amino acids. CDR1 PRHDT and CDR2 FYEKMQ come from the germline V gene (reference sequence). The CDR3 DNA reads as TGTGCCAGCAGCCCTAGGGTAACGGCTGCTAACTATGGCTACACCTTC. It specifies CASSPRVTAANYGYTF.

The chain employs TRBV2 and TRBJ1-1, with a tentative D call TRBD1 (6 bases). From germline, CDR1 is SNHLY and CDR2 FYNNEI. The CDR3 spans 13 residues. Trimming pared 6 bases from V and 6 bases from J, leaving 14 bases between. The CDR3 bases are TGTGCCAGCAGCCTGACAGGCTACGCTGAAGCTTTCTTT. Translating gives CASSLTGYAEAFF.

Here the CDR3 DNA reads TGTGCCAGCAGCTTACCACAGGATACGCAGTATTTT. It translates to CASSLPQDTQYF. The chain carries TRBV7-6 and TRBJ2-3; D is uncertain. CDR1 is SGHVS and CDR2 is FNYEAQ in the germline V gene. V lost 2 bases and J lost 6, with 6 bases in between. The CDR3 spans 12 residues.

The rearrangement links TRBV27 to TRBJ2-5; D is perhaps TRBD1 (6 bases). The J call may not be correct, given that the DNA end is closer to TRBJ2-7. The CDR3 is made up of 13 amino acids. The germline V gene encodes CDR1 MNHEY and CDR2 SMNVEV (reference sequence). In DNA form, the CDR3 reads TGTGCCAGCAGTTTATCCACAGGGTACGAGCAGTACTTC. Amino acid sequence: CASSLSTGYEQYF.

In DNA form, the CDR3 reads TGTGCCAGCAAATCCCGGGACACCTTTAAGGGAGGCTACACCTTC. This gives the protein CASKSRDTFKGGYTF. The J gene is TRBJ1-2, the V gene TRBV5-6, with D maybe TRBD1 (6 bases). Germline CDR1 SGHDT, CDR2 YYEEEE. This CDR3 is built from 15 residues. V gave up 6 bases and J gave up 8 bases, with 23 bases separating them.

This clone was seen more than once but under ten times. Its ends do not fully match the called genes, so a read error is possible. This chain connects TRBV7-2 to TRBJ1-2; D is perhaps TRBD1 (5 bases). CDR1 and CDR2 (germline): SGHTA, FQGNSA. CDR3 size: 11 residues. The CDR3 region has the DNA TGTGCCAGCAGTCCCGGGACGGCTTGCGCCTTC. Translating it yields CASSPGTACAF. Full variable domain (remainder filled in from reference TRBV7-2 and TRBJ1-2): GAGVSQSPSNKVTEKGKDVELRCDPISGHTALYWYRQSLGQGLEFLIYFQGNSAPDKSGLPSDRFSAERTGGSVSTLTIQRTQQEDSAVYLCASSPGTACAFGSGTRLTVV.

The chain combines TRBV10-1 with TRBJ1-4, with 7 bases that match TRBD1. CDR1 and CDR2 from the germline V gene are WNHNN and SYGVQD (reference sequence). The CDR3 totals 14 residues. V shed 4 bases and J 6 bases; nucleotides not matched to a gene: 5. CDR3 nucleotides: TGCGCCAGCAGTGCTTATGGGACAGATGAAAAACTGTTTTTT. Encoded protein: CASSAYGTDEKLFF.

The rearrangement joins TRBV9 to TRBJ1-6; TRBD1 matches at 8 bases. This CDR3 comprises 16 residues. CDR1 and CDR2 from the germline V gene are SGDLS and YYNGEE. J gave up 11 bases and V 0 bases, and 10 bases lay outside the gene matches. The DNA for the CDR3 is TGTGCCAGCAGCGTAGGTTCGGGACAGGTCCCAGCACCCCTCCACTTT. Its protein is CASSVGSGQVPAPLHF.

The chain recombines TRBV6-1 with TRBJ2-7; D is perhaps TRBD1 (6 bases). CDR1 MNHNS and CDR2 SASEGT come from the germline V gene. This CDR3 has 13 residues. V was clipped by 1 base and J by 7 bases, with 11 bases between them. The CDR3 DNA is TGTGCCAGCAGTGAAGGGACAGTCTTGGAGCAGTACTTC. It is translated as CASSEGTVLEQYF.